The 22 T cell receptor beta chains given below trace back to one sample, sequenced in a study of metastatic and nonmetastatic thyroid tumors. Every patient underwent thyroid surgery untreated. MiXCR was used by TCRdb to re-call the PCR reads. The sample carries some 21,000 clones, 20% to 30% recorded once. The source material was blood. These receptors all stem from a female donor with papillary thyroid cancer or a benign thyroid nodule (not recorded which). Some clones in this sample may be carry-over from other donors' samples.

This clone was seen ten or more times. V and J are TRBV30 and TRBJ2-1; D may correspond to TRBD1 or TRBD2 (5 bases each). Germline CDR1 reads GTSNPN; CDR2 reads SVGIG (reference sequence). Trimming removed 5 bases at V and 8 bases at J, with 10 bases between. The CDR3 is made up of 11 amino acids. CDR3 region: CAWGTRDEQFF. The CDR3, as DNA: TGTGCCTGGGGGACCCGTGATGAGCAGTTCTTC. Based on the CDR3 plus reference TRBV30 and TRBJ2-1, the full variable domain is SQTIHQWPATLVQPVGSPLSLECTVEGTSNPNLYWYRQAAGRGLQLLFYSVGIGQISSEVPQNLSASRPQDRQFILSSKKLLLSDSGFYLCAWGTRDEQFFGPGTRLTVL.

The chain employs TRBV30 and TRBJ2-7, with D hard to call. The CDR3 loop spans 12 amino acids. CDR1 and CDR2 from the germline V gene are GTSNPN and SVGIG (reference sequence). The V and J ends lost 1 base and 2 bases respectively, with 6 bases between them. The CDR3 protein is CAWSARAYEQYF. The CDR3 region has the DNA TGTGCCTGGAGTGCCAGAGCCTACGAGCAGTACTTC.

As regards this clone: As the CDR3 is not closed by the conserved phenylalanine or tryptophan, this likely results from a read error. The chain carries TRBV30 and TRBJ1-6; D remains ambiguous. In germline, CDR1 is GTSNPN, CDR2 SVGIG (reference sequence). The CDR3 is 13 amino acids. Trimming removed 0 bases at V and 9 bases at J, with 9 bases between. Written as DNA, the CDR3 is TGTGCCTGGAGTGTAGAGTATCGTTCACCCCTCCACCCC. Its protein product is CAWSVEYRSPLHP.

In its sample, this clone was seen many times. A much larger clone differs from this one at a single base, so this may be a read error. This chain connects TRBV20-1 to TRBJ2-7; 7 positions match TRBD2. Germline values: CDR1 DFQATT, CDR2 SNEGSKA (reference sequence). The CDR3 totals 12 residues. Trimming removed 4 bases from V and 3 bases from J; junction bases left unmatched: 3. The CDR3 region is CSAMGGGYEQYF. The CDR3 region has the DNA TGCAGTGCTATGGGGGGGGGCTACGAGCAGTACTTC.

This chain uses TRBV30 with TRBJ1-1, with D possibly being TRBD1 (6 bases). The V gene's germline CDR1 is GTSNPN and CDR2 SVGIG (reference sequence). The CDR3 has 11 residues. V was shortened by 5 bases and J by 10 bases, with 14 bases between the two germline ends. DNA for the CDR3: TGTGCCTGGGGATTCGGGACAACAGCTTTCTTT. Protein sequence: CAWGFGTTAFF.

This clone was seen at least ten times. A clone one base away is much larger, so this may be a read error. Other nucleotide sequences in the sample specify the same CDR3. CDR3 DNA sequence: TGTGCCAGCAGTTACCAGGGGGCGCCGACCGGGGAGCTGTTTTTT. It is translated as CASSYQGAPTGELFF. The chain links TRBV6-6 to TRBJ2-2, with 8 bases lining up with TRBD1. Germline V gene sequence: CDR1 MNHNY, CDR2 SVGAGI (reference sequence). Trimming cost V 2 bases and J 5 bases; bases outside gene matches: 4. The CDR3 length is 15 residues.

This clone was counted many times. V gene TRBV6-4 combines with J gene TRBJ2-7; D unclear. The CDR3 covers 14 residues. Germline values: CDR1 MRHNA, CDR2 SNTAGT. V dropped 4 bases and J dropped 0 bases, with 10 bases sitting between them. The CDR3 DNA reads TGTGCCAGCAGTGCCCGGGTGGGCTCCTACGAGCAGTACTTC. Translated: CASSARVGSYEQYF.

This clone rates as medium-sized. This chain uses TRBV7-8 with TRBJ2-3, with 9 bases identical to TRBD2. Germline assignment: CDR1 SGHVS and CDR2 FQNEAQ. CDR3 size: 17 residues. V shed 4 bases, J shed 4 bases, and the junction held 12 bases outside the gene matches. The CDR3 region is CASSSSTSGQWPDTQYF. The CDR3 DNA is TGTGCCAGCAGCTCCTCGACTAGCGGTCAATGGCCAGATACGCAGTATTTT.

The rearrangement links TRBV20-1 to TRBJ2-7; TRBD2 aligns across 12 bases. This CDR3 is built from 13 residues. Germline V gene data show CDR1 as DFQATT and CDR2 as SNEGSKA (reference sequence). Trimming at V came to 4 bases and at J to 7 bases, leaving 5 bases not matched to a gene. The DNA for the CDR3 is TGCAGTGCTACTAGCGGGGGGGCGTGGGAGCAGTACTTC. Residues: CSATSGGAWEQYF.

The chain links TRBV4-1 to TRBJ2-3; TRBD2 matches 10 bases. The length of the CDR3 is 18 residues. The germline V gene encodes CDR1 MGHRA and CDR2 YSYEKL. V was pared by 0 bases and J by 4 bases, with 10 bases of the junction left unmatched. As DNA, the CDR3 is TGCGCCAGCAGCCAAGATGCCCCTAGCGGGAGTTGGGCAGATACGCAGTATTTT. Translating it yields CASSQDAPSGSWADTQYF.

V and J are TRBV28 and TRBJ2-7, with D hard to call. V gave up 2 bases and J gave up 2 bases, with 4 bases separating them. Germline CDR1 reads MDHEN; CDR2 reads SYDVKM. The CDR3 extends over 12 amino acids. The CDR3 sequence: CASSLGTYEQYF. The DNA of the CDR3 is TGTGCCAGCAGTTTAGGTACCTACGAGCAGTACTTC. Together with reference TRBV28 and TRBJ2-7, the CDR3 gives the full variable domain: DVKVTQSSRYLVKRTGEKVFLECVQDMDHENMFWYRQDPGLGLRLIYFSYDVKMKEKGDIPEGYSVSREKKERFSLILESASTNQTSMYLCASSLGTYEQYFGPGTRLTVT.

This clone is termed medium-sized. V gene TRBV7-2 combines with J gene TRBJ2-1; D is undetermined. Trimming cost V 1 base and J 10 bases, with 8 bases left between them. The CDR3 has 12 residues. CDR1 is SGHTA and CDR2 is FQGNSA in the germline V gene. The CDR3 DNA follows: TGTGCCAGCAGCTTAGTCTTGGAGGAGCAGTTCTTC. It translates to CASSLVLEEQFF.

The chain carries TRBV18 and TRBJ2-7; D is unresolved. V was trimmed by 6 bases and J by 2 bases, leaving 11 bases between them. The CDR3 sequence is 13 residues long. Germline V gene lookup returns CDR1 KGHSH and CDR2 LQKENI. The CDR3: CASSRTRAYEQYF. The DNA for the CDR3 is TGTGCCAGCTCCCGGACCCGGGCCTACGAGCAGTACTTC.

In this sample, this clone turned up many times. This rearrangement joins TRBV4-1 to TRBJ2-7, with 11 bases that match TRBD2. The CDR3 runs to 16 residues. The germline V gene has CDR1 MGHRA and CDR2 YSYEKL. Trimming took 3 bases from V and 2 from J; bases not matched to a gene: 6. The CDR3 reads CASSHPRTSGPYEQYF. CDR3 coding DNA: TGCGCCAGCAGCCACCCGCGGACTAGCGGGCCCTACGAGCAGTACTTC.

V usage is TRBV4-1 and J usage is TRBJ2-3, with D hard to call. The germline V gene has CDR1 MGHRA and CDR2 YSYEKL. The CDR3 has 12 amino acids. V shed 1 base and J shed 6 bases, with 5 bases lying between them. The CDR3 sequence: CASSQALDTQYF. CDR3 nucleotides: TGCGCCAGCAGCCAAGCGTTGGATACGCAGTATTTT.

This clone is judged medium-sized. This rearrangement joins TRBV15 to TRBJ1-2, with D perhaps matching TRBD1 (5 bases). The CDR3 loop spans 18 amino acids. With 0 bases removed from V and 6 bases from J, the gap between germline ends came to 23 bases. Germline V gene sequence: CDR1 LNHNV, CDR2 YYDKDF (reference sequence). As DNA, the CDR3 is TGTGCCACCAGCAGAGATACTCTAGCCGGGGCAAACGATGATGGCTACACCTTC. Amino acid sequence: CATSRDTLAGANDDGYTF.

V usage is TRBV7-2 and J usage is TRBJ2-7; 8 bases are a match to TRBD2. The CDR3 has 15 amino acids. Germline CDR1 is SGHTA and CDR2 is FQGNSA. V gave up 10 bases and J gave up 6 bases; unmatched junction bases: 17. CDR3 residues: CATCYKSGGPFEQYF. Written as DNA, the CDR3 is TGTGCCACCTGCTACAAATCGGGGGGGCCTTTCGAGCAGTACTTC.

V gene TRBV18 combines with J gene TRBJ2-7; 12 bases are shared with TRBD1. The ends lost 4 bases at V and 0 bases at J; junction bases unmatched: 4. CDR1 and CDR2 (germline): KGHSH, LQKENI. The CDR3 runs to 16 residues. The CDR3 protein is CASSLLGQGASYEQYF. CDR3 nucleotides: TGTGCCAGCTCACTCTTGGGACAGGGGGCCTCCTACGAGCAGTACTTC.

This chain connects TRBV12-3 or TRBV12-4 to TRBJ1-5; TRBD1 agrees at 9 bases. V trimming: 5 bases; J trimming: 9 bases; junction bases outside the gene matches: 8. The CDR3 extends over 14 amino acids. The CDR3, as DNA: TGTGCCAGCAGTCTGGGACAGGGTACACGGCCCCAGCATTTT. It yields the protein CASSLGQGTRPQHF.

The CDR3 coding sequence is TGCAGTGCTTCCGGGACAGGGTTTTTATCACCCCTCCACTTT. Translation gives CSASGTGFLSPLHF. The chain employs TRBV20-1 and TRBJ1-6; 9 positions match TRBD1. Germline V CDR1 and CDR2: DFQATT, SNEGSKA (reference sequence). Trimming at V came to 5 bases and at J to 10 bases, leaving 9 bases not matched to a gene. The CDR3 contains 14 residues.

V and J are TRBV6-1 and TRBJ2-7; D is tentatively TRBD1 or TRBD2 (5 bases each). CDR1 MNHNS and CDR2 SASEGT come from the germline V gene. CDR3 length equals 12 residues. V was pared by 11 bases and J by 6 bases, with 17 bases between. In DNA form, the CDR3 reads TGTGCCTCAGGGATACGGGGCAGCGAGCAGTACTTC. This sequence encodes CASGIRGSEQYF.

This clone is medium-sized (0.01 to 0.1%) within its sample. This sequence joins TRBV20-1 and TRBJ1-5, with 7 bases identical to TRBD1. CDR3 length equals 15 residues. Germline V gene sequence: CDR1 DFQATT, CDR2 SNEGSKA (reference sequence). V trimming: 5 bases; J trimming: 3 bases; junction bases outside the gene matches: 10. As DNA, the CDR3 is TGCAGTGCTGGAGGACAGGCGCTCCACAATCAGCCCCAGCATTTT. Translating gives CSAGGQALHNQPQHF.